This record concerns one T cell receptor (beta chain) sequence. V trimming: 6 bases; J trimming: 4 bases; junction bases outside the gene matches: 9. The germline V gene encodes CDR1 SGHAT and CDR2 FQNNGV. CDR3 length: 15 amino acids. Profiled with immunoSEQ multiplex PCR; TCRdb holds only in-frame clones, not every one. This repertoire shows roughly 14,000 clones, over 65% found once; its top ten account for around a fifth. The data belong to a study of blood T cell repertoires in COVID-19. The receptor was isolated from a boy under 10 years old with active or convalescent COVID-19. Material for sequencing was peripheral blood. The rearrangement joins TRBV11-2 to TRBJ2-7, with 10 bases fitting TRBD2. The CDR3 is CASREWTSGDYEQYF. CDR3 nucleotides: TGTGCCAGCAGAGAGTGGACTAGCGGAGATTACGAGCAGTACTTC.